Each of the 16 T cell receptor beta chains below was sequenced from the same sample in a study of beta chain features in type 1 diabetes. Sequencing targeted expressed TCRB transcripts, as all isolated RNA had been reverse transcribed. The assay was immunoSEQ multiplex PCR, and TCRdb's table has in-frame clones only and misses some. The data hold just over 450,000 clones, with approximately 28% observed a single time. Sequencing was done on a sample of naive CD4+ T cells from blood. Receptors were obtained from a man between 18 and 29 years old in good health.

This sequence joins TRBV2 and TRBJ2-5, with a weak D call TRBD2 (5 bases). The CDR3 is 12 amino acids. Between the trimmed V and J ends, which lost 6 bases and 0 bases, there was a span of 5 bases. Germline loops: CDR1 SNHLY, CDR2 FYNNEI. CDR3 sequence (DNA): TGTGCCAGCAGGCGGGACCAAGAGACCCAGTACTTC. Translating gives CASRRDQETQYF.

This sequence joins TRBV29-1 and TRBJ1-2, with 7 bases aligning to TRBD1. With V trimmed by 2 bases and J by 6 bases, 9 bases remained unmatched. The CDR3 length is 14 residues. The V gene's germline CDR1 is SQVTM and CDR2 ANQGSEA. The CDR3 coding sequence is TGCAGCGTTGAACAGGGCAGGGGGTTCGATGGCTACACCTTC. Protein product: CSVEQGRGFDGYTF.

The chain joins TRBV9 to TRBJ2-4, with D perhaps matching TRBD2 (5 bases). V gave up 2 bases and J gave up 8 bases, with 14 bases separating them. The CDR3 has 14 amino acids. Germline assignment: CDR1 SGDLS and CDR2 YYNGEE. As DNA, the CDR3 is TGTGCCAGCAGCGTTAGTCCAGGCGGGTACATTCAGTACTTC. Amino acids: CASSVSPGGYIQYF.

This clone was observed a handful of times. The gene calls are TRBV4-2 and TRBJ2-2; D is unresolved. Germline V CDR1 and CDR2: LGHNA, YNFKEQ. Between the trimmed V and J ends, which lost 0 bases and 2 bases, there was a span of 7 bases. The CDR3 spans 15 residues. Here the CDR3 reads CASSQDRQNTGELFF. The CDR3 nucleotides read TGTGCCAGCAGCCAAGATAGGCAAAACACCGGGGAGCTGTTTTTT.

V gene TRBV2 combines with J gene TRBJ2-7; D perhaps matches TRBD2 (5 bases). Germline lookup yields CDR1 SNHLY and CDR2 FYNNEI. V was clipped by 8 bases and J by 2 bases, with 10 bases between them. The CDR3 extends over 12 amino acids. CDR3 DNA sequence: TGTGCCAGCCGGAGGCTTGCCTACGAGCAGTACTTC. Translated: CASRRLAYEQYF.

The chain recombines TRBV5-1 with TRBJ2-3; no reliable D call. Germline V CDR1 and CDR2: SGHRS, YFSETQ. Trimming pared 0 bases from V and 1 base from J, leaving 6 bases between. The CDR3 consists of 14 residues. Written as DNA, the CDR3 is TGCGCCAGCAGCTTGGAAGTAGGCACAGATACGCAGTATTTT. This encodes CASSLEVGTDTQYF.

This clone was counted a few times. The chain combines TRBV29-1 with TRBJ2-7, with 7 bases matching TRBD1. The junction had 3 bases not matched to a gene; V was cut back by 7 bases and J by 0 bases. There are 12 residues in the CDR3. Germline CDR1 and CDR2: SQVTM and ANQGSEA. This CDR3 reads CSAGTVSYEQYF. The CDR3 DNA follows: TGCAGCGCTGGGACAGTCTCCTACGAGCAGTACTTC.

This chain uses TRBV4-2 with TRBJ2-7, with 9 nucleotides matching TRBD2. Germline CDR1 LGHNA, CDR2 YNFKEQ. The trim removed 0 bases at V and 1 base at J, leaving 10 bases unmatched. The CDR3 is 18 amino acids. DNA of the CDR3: TGTGCCAGCAGCCAAGATCTGGTAGCGGGAGTAGGATCCTACGAGCAGTACTTC. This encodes CASSQDLVAGVGSYEQYF.

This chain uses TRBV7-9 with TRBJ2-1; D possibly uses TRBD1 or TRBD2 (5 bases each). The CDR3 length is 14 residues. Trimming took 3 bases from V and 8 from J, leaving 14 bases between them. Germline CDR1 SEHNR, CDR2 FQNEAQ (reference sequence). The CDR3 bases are TGTGCCAGCAGCTTCCGGGACCGGGCTCATGAGCAGTTCTTC. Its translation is CASSFRDRAHEQFF.

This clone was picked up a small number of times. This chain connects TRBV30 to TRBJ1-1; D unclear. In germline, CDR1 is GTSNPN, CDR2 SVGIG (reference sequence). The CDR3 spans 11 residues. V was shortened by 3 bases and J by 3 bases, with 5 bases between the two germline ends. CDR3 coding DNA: TGTGCCTGGAGCCAGGACACTGAAGCTTTCTTT. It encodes CAWSQDTEAFF.

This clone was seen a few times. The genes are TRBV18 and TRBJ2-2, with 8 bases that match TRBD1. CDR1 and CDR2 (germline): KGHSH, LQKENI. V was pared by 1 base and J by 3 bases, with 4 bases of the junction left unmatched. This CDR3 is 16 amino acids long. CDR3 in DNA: TGTGCCAGCTCACCACAACCGGGACAGGACACCGGGGAGCTGTTTTTT. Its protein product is CASSPQPGQDTGELFF.

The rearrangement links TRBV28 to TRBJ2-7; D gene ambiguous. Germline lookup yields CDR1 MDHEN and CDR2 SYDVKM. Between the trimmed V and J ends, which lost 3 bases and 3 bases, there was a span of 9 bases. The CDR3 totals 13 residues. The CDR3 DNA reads TGTGCCAGCAGTTTGTCCCAGGTCTACGAGCAGTACTTC. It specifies CASSLSQVYEQYF.

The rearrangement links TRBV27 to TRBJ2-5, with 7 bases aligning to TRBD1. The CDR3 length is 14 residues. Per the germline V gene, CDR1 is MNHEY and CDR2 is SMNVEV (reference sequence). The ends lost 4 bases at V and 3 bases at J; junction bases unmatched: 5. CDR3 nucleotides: TGTGCCAGCAGTTCCCACAGGGGTAAAGAGACCCAGTACTTC. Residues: CASSSHRGKETQYF.

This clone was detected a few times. Here the CDR3 DNA reads TGCAGCGTTGAGCACAGGGGCCGGCGGACTAGCGGGCGAAATGAGCAGTTCTTC. Its translation: CSVEHRGRRTSGRNEQFF. The chain has TRBV29-1 and TRBJ2-1, with TRBD2 identical over 11 bases. The CDR3 loop spans 18 amino acids. V trimming: 3 bases; J trimming: 7 bases; junction bases outside the gene matches: 17. The germline gives CDR1 SQVTM, CDR2 ANQGSEA.

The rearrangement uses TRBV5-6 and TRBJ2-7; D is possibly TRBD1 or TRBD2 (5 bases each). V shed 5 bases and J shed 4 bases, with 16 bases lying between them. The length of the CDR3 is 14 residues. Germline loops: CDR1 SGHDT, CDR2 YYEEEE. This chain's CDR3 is CASRLMGRIYEQYF. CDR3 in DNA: TGTGCCAGCAGATTAATGGGACGGATATACGAGCAGTACTTC.

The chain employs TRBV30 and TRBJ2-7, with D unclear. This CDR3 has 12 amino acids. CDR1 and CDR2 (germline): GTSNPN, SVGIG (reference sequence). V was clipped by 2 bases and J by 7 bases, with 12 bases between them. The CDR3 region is CAWSPYPLEQYF. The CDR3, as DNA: TGTGCCTGGAGTCCATACCCTCTAGAGCAGTACTTC.